The 17 T cell receptor beta chains in this list originate from one sample, sequenced in a study of T cells after yellow fever vaccination. One entry per CDR3 protein results from TCRdb running MiXCR on the 5' RACE reads. The table has roughly 79,000 distinct CDR3 sequences, around 7.7% seen once. The specimen comprised CD8+ T cells sorted from PBMCs, sampled approximately 11 days after the first yellow fever vaccination. These receptors originate from a man aged 18 to 30 who received the YFV17D yellow fever vaccine.

Written as DNA, the CDR3 is TGTGCCAGCAGCTTGGCGTCTACCCACACAGATACGCAGTATTTT. Protein: CASSLASTHTDTQYF. This chain uses TRBV5-4 with TRBJ2-3; no clear D gene. Germline V gene lookup returns CDR1 SGHNT and CDR2 YYREEE (reference sequence). The CDR3 is 15 residues long. The V end lost 0 bases, the J end lost 2 bases, and 10 bases lay between the germline ends.

The sample holds many counts of this clonotype. The J gene is TRBJ2-5, the V gene TRBV21-1; the table's D call of TRBD2 was not tested on the DNA. TRBV21-1 is recorded as a pseudogene. This CDR3 is built from 15 residues. In nucleotides, the CDR3 is TGTGCCAGCAGCCCATTCGGGACTCACAAAGAGACCCAGTACTTC. Translated: CASSPFGTHKETQYF.

This clonotype was found a few times. V gene TRBV4-1 combines with J gene TRBJ1-1, with D possibly matching TRBD1 (5 bases). CDR3 length: 14 amino acids. The germline V gene encodes CDR1 MGHRA and CDR2 YSYEKL. V was pared by 6 bases and J by 3 bases, with 14 bases between. CDR3 DNA sequence: TGCGCCAGCAGTCCAGGGAGTTTGGACACTGAAGCTTTCTTT. Protein sequence: CASSPGSLDTEAFF.

This clonotype was observed at least ten times. This rearrangement joins TRBV27 to TRBJ2-5, with D possibly called TRBD1 or TRBD2 (5 bases each). V lost 8 bases and J 5 bases, leaving 21 bases between the germline ends. The CDR3 extends over 15 amino acids. CDR1 and CDR2 from the germline V gene are MNHEY and SMNVEV (reference sequence). The CDR3 DNA sequence: TGTGCCAGCGCCAAGCGTCGGGGCAGGGAGGAGACCCAGTACTTC. Protein product: CASAKRRGREETQYF.

At least ten counts were recorded for this clonotype. The chain is built from TRBV12-3 or TRBV12-4 and TRBJ2-5; TRBD1 matches 8 bases. CDR3 size: 14 residues. V shed 7 bases and J 3 bases; nucleotides not matched to a gene: 7. The CDR3 spells CASNQGAREETQYF. CDR3 sequence (DNA): TGTGCCAGCAATCAGGGGGCGAGAGAAGAGACCCAGTACTTC.

This clonotype was detected many times. This rearrangement joins TRBV7-8 to TRBJ2-7; D perhaps matches TRBD1 (6 bases). The CDR3 runs 14 residues. CDR1 and CDR2 (germline): SGHVS, FQNEAQ. V lost 5 bases and J 3 bases, leaving 14 bases between the germline ends. CDR3 sequence: CASSGYRDNYEQYV. In nucleotides, the CDR3 is TGTGCCAGCAGCGGCTACCGGGACAACTACGAGCAGTACGTC.

This clonotype was picked up a small number of times. The chain is built from TRBV7-9 and TRBJ1-1; D not certain. Germline values: CDR1 SEHNR, CDR2 FQNEAQ (reference sequence). V was cut by 1 base and J by 6 bases, with 9 bases left in between. This CDR3 is built from 13 residues. CDR3 in DNA: TGTGCCAGCAGCTTAGGGGCGGTCCCTGAAGCTTTCTTT. Translation gives CASSLGAVPEAFF.

The chain employs TRBV6-2 or TRBV6-3 and TRBJ1-2; possibly TRBD1 for D (5 bases). Germline values: CDR1 MNHEY, CDR2 SVGEGT. V lost 5 bases and J lost 4, with 17 bases in between. CDR3 length: 15 residues. CDR3 amino acids: CASSPPPGRIYGYTF. The CDR3 region has the DNA TGTGCCAGCAGTCCACCCCCGGGACGGATCTATGGCTACACCTTC.

This clonotype was picked up many times. V gene TRBV12-3 or TRBV12-4 combines with J gene TRBJ1-2, with TRBD1 as a possible D gene (5 bases). Trimming stripped 4 bases from V and 3 bases from J, with 15 bases between. The CDR3 covers 15 residues. The chain's CDR3 is CASSSAWLGDYGYTF. The CDR3, as DNA: TGTGCCAGCAGTTCCGCGTGGTTAGGGGACTATGGCTACACCTTC.

There are a few counts of this clonotype. The genes are TRBV24-1 and TRBJ1-5; perhaps TRBD1 as D (5 bases). V shed 9 bases and J shed 1 base, with 9 bases lying between them. This CDR3 is built from 13 residues. Germline values: CDR1 KGHDR, CDR2 SFDVKD. In nucleotides, the CDR3 is TGTGCCACCGGGGGAGGGAGCAATCAGCCCCAGCATTTT. Protein: CATGGGSNQPQHF.

Only a few counts were recorded for this clonotype. This chain uses TRBV6-2 or TRBV6-3 with TRBJ1-2, with D hard to call. The ends were cut back, 0 bases at V and 3 bases at J, with 17 bases in the middle. Germline lookup yields CDR1 MNHEY and CDR2 SVGEGT. The CDR3 consists of 17 residues. Here the CDR3 reads CASSYSKATFGDYGYTF. CDR3 DNA sequence: TGTGCCAGCAGTTACTCGAAAGCCACCTTCGGCGACTATGGCTACACCTTC.

The chain joins TRBV25-1 to TRBJ1-1; unclear D gene. Trimming cost V 9 bases and J 0 bases, with 14 bases left between them. CDR3 length: 14 residues. CDR1 is MGHDK, CDR2 SYGVNS, per germline. This CDR3 reads CASSSRRMNTEAFF. The CDR3 DNA is TGTGCCAGTAGCTCGAGGCGGATGAACACTGAAGCTTTCTTT. Together with reference TRBV25-1 and TRBJ1-1, the CDR3 gives the full variable domain: EADIYQTPRYLVIGTGKKITLECSQTMGHDKMYWYQQDPGMELHLIHYSYGVNSTEKGDLSSESTVSRIRTEHFPLTLESARPSHTSQYLCASSSRRMNTEAFFGQGTRLTVV.

This clonotype was seen more than once but under ten times. The chain carries TRBV15 and TRBJ2-7; no definite D call. This CDR3 spans 13 amino acids. Trimming pared 8 bases from V and 2 bases from J, leaving 13 bases between. CDR1 is LNHNV and CDR2 is YYDKDF in the germline V gene (reference sequence). The CDR3, as DNA: TGTGCCACCCAACGCCGAAGGGCCTACGAGCAGTACGTC. Its protein is CATQRRRAYEQYV.

This clonotype was observed many times. The chain uses TRBV4-2 and TRBJ2-7, with 10 bases aligning to TRBD2. Germline assignment: CDR1 LGHNA and CDR2 YNFKEQ. Trimming at V came to 0 bases and at J to 2 bases, leaving 4 bases not matched to a gene. CDR3 length equals 16 residues. The CDR3 DNA is TGTGCCAGCAGCCAAGAACGACTAGCGGGCACCTACGAGCAGTACTTC. Its protein product is CASSQERLAGTYEQYF.

In its sample, this clonotype was seen many times. The chain carries TRBV11-1 and TRBJ2-7; 10 bases are shared with TRBD1. J was trimmed by 6 bases and V by 2 bases; bases with no gene match: 19. Germline V gene sequence: CDR1 SGHAT, CDR2 FQDESV (reference sequence). The CDR3 length is 19 residues. The CDR3: CASSLFVKTGTGVRGEQYF. The CDR3 DNA follows: TGTGCCAGCAGCTTATTCGTAAAGACCGGGACAGGGGTTCGCGGCGAGCAGTACTTC.

The chain combines TRBV7-9 with TRBJ1-2; 8 nucleotides agree with TRBD1. The ends lost 5 bases at V and 4 bases at J; junction bases unmatched: 9. CDR1 and CDR2 from the germline V gene are SEHNR and FQNEAQ (reference sequence). This CDR3 contains 15 residues. As DNA, the CDR3 is TGTGCCAGCAGCGACGACAGGGGCACACTCTATGGCTACACCTTC. Protein: CASSDDRGTLYGYTF.

This clonotype appeared many times. The chain recombines TRBV7-3 with TRBJ2-7; no definite D call. The V end was cut by 1 base, the J end by 5 bases, with 9 bases between. Germline V gives CDR1 SGHTA, CDR2 FQGTGA. The CDR3 length is 13 residues. CDR3 residues: CASSLKAGDEQYV. In nucleotides, the CDR3 is TGTGCCAGCAGCTTAAAGGCAGGCGACGAGCAGTACGTC.